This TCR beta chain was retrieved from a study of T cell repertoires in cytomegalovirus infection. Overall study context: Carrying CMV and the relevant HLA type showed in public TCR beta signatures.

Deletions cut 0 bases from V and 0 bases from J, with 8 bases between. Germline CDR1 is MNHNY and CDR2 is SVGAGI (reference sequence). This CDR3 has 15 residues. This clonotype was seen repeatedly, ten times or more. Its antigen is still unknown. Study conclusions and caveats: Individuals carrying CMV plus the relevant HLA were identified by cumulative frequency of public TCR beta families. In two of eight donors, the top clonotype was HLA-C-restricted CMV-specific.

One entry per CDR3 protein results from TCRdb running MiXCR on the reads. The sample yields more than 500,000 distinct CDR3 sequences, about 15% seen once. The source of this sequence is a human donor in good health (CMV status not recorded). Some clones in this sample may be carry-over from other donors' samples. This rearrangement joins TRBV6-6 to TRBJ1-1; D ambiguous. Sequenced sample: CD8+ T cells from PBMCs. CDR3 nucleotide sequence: TGTGCCAGCAGTTACTCTCGGCGGATGAACACTGAAGCTTTCTTT. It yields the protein CASSYSRRMNTEAFF.